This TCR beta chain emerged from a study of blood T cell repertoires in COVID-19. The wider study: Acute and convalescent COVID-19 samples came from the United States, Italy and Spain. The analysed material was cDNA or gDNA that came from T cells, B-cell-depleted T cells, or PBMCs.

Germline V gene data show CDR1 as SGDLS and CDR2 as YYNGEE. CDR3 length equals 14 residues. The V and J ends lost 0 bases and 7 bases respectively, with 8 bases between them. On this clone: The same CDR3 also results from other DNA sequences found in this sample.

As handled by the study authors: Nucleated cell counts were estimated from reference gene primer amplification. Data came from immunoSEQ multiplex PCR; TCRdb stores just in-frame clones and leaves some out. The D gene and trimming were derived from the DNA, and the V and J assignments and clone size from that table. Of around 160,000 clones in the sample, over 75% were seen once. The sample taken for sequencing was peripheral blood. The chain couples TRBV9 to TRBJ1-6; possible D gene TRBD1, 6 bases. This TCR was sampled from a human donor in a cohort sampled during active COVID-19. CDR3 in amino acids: CASSVGDTNSPLHF. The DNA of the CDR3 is TGTGCCAGCAGCGTAGGGGACACAAATTCACCCCTCCACTTT.